This T cell receptor beta chain was sequenced during a study of CXCR3-negative and CXCR3-positive naive CD8 T cells. Regarding the study as a whole: For memory CD8+ cells diversity was much lower, but both naive subsets had comparably high diversity. Memory cells diverged, while naive CXCR3-positive and CXCR3-negative cells had similar TRBV-TRBJ usage.

cDNA libraries for TRB were generated by 5' RACE incorporating UMI labels. TCRdb re-called the 5' RACE reads; every CDR3 protein appears as one record, without DNA. The ten most abundant clones cover approximately 0.29% of a sample with over 100,000 distinct CDR3 sequences. Concerning this clonotype: Its antigen is currently unknown.

The receptor was derived from a human donor in good health. Some clones in this sample may be carry-over from other donors' samples. Sequences were obtained from naive CXCR3- CD8+ T cells from blood. The subset was: CD45RO-CCR7+CD27+CD95- naive CD8+ T cells lacking CXCR3 (TNR3-).

The CDR3 sequence: CSVPATGDGYTF. J is TRBJ1-2 and V is TRBV29-1; TCRdb calls TRBD1, which cannot be checked without DNA. This CDR3 has 12 residues. Germline V gene data show CDR1 as SQVTM and CDR2 as ANQGSEA.